One and the same sample provided the 13 T cell receptor beta chains below, sequenced in a study of T cell responses to AZD1222 COVID-19 vaccine. Here immunoSEQ multiplex PCR was the method, and the copy in TCRdb shows in-frame clones only, minus some. The sample includes 140,000 to 150,000 clones, roughly 88% of them seen just once. The sequencing here drew on peripheral blood, taken on day 0 of AZD1222 vaccination. These receptor sequences come from an adult in good health.

The chain has TRBV7-9 and TRBJ1-6; tentative D call: TRBD1 (6 bases). Germline CDR1 is SEHNR and CDR2 is FQNEAQ (reference sequence). V was clipped by 3 bases and J by 7 bases, with 13 bases between them. This CDR3 region has 15 residues. CDR3 DNA: TGTGCCAGCAGCTTCACAGGGAATGAGAATTCACCCCTCCACTTT. This sequence encodes CASSFTGNENSPLHF.

This clone was observed a single time. The V call is TRBV7-2, the J call TRBJ1-1, with TRBD1 matching over 9 bases. This CDR3 contains 15 residues. With V trimmed by 4 bases and J by 2 bases, 5 bases remained unmatched. The V gene's germline CDR1 is SGHTA and CDR2 FQGNSA. In DNA form, the CDR3 reads TGTGCCAGCAGCTGGGGACAGGGCGGAAACACTGAAGCTTTCTTT. It is translated as CASSWGQGGNTEAFF.

The count of this clone is one. The rearrangement joins TRBV15 to TRBJ2-5; D remains ambiguous. The germline V gene has CDR1 LNHNV and CDR2 YYDKDF (reference sequence). This CDR3 comprises 14 residues. V was clipped by 0 bases and J by 0 bases, with 5 bases between them. Written as DNA, the CDR3 is TGTGCCACCAGCAGAGACAGAAACCAAGAGACCCAGTACTTC. Its protein is CATSRDRNQETQYF.

This rearrangement joins TRBV6-5 to TRBJ1-1; 7 bases match TRBD1. V dropped 0 bases and J dropped 4; count of bases not matched to a gene: 5. Germline V gene sequence: CDR1 MNHEY, CDR2 SVGAGI. The CDR3 is 15 residues long. The CDR3 coding sequence is TGTGCCAGCAGTTACTCACAGGGGAGGATCACTGAAGCTTTCTTT. It translates to CASSYSQGRITEAFF.

V and J are TRBV9 and TRBJ2-3; D may be TRBD2 (5 bases). V shed 1 base and J shed 8 bases, with 17 bases lying between them. Germline V gives CDR1 SGDLS, CDR2 YYNGEE. The CDR3 has 15 amino acids. The CDR3 bases are TGTGCCAGCAGCGTACTCGCCTCCCGGGAAACTACGCAGTATTTT. It is translated as CASSVLASRETTQYF.

The chain joins TRBV6-5 to TRBJ2-7; D perhaps matches TRBD1 (5 bases). Looked up from germline, CDR1 is MNHEY and CDR2 is SVGAGI. Deletions cut 2 bases from V and 6 bases from J, with 17 bases between. This CDR3 spans 15 amino acids. CDR3 bases: TGTGCCAGCAGTTACCTGGACAACCCTAAGGGCGAGCAGTACTTC. It is translated as CASSYLDNPKGEQYF.

The J gene is TRBJ2-5, the V gene TRBV5-1, with D possibly TRBD1 on 8 matching bases. Trimming left V 4 bases short and J 5 bases short, with 12 bases between. Germline V lookup: CDR1 SGHRS, CDR2 YFSETQ. CDR3 length: 13 amino acids. Written as DNA, the CDR3 is TGCGCCAGCAGCGGACAGGGAGGGGAGACCCAGTACTTC. This encodes CASSGQGGETQYF. Using reference TRBV5-1 and TRBJ2-5 for the parts outside the CDR3, the full variable domain is KAGVTQTPRYLIKTRGQQVTLSCSPISGHRSVSWYQQTPGQGLQFLFEYFSETQRNKGNFPGRFSGRQFSNSRSEMNVSTLELGDSALYLCASSGQGGETQYFGPGTRLLVL.

This clone appeared a single time. As DNA, the CDR3 is TGTGCCAGCAGCGCCGTGGGACAGACCCACCACTACACCTTC. Translating it yields CASSAVGQTHHYTF. This chain links TRBV9 with TRBJ1-2; 7 bases are shared with TRBD1. The CDR3 spans 14 residues. The germline V gene has CDR1 SGDLS and CDR2 YYNGEE. Trimming took 3 bases from V and 10 from J; bases not matched to a gene: 12.

The V and J genes are TRBV30 and TRBJ1-1; D is uncertain. CDR1 GTSNPN and CDR2 SVGIG come from the germline V gene (reference sequence). V was clipped by 0 bases and J by 5 bases, with 13 bases between them. The CDR3 consists of 14 residues. CDR3 sequence (DNA): TGTGCCTGGAGTGTAGTGGGAATGGATACTGAAGCTTTCTTT. Translating it yields CAWSVVGMDTEAFF.

Here the CDR3 DNA reads TGTGCCAGCAGCTTAAGGCAAGCGGGCCACAATGAGCAGTTCTTC. This sequence encodes CASSLRQAGHNEQFF. The V call is TRBV7-2, the J call TRBJ2-1; a weak D match, TRBD2 (6 bases). Trimming took off 2 bases at V and 5 bases at J, with 13 bases between the two ends. The germline CDR1 and CDR2 sequences are SGHTA and FQGNSA. The CDR3 loop spans 15 amino acids.

The chain recombines TRBV7-9 with TRBJ1-1; 7 bases are shared with TRBD1. The CDR3 covers 14 residues. Germline assignment: CDR1 SEHNR and CDR2 FQNEAQ (reference sequence). V shed 5 bases and J 1 base; nucleotides not matched to a gene: 4. The CDR3 nucleotides are TGTGCCAGCAGCCTAGGGGGCTGGAACACTGAAGCTTTCTTT. This sequence encodes CASSLGGWNTEAFF.

This chain joins TRBV19 and TRBJ1-2; D may be TRBD1 (5 bases). The CDR3 contains 12 residues. V was trimmed by 7 bases and J by 4 bases, leaving 10 bases between them. Germline V lookup: CDR1 LNHDA, CDR2 SQIVND (reference sequence). For the CDR3, the DNA is TGTGCCAGTAATCACAGGAGCTATGGCTACACCTTC. It encodes CASNHRSYGYTF.

This clone was observed a single time. The rearrangement uses TRBV29-1 and TRBJ1-2, with D uncertain. Trimming removed 4 bases at V and 6 bases at J, with 12 bases between. The CDR3 totals 12 residues. The germline gives CDR1 SQVTM, CDR2 ANQGSEA. CDR3 coding DNA: TGCAGCGTTGTTCAACAGAAGGATGGCTACACCTTC. It specifies CSVVQQKDGYTF.